This T cell receptor (beta chain) came from a study of shared clonotypes between healthy human individuals. Study information: For every donor, three CD4 naive, three CD4 memory, two CD8 naive and one CD8 memory plates were used. Study conclusions and caveats: Generation probability values for non-shared clonotypes were lower than those for clonotypes shared by all four donors.

Deep-level settings were used for running the assay. The table came from immunoSEQ multiplex PCR; TCRdb's copy has only in-frame clones and leaves some out. The sample has 2 million to 2.5 million clones; just under 95% are singletons. Comment on this clone: What it recognizes is unknown.

Germline V gene sequence: CDR1 MNHNS, CDR2 SASEGT. The CDR3 is 14 amino acids. V lost 9 bases and J lost 3, with 14 bases in between. In the CD4+ fraction, cells were divided into CD45RA+ naive and CD45RA-negative memory subsets. What was sequenced was naive CD4+ T cells from PBMCs. Documented subset: CD45RA+ positively selected. J is TRBJ1-4 and V is TRBV6-1, with D unresolved. The receptor was derived from a man younger than 30 in good health. Some clones in this sample may be carry-over from other donors' samples. The DNA for the CDR3 is TGTGCCAGTGTAATGGGGTTGGCTAATGAAAAACTGTTTTTT. Protein sequence: CASVMGLANEKLFF.